Listed here are 29 T cell receptor beta chains from one sample, sequenced in a study of OX40 agonist ivuxolimab in advanced cancers. The data were produced by immunoSEQ multiplex PCR, yet TCRdb's version contains in-frame clones alone and is incomplete. The profile shows around 63,000 clones, 85% to 90% of them singletons. The specimen comprised CD4+ or CD8+ T cells sorted from blood, sampled in a trial of the OX40 agonist ivuxolimab. The receptors stem from an adult with an advanced solid tumor such as melanoma, head and neck, liver or kidney cancer.

This rearrangement joins TRBV6-6 to TRBJ2-1; the D gene could be TRBD1 or TRBD2 (5 bases each). The CDR3 has 14 amino acids. V gave up 0 bases and J gave up 7 bases, with 10 bases separating them. Germline assignment: CDR1 MNHNY and CDR2 SVGAGI (reference sequence). This chain's CDR3 is CASSYSGRGNEQFF. CDR3 DNA sequence: TGTGCCAGCAGTTACTCGGGACGAGGGAATGAGCAGTTCTTC.

The rearrangement uses TRBV4-1 and TRBJ2-6; TRBD2 matches 7 bases. This CDR3 has 17 amino acids. Germline V gives CDR1 MGHRA, CDR2 YSYEKL. The junction had 8 bases not matched to a gene; V was cut back by 4 bases and J by 2 bases. This CDR3 is CASSPTAAGAGANVLTF. The CDR3 DNA reads TGCGCCAGCAGCCCAACCGCTGCGGGGGCTGGGGCCAACGTCCTGACTTTC.

This clone has a handful of counts. This rearrangement joins TRBV19 to TRBJ2-7; D gene unclear. Deletions cut 5 bases from V and 7 bases from J, with 9 bases between. CDR3 length: 11 residues. Germline V CDR1 and CDR2: LNHDA, SQIVND (reference sequence). The chain's CDR3 is CASSDGWEQYF. DNA for the CDR3: TGTGCCAGTAGTGACGGGTGGGAGCAGTACTTC.

The chain couples TRBV7-6 to TRBJ2-7, with D hard to call. Germline CDR1 SGHVS, CDR2 FNYEAQ. This CDR3 is built from 15 residues. V lost 5 bases and J 2 bases, leaving 16 bases between the germline ends. CDR3 DNA sequence: TGTGCCAGCAGCCTGATATATGGGTCAGCCTACGAGCAGTACTTC. Protein product: CASSLIYGSAYEQYF.

The chain carries TRBV7-2 and TRBJ1-4; TRBD1 is a possible D gene (6 bases). The CDR3 covers 15 residues. The V gene lost 4 bases and the J gene lost 8 bases, with 17 bases spanning the gap. Germline lookup yields CDR1 SGHTA and CDR2 FQGNSA. The CDR3 DNA sequence: TGTGCCAGCAGCTGGGGGGCCCAGGGTAGGGAAAAACTGTTTTTT. It specifies CASSWGAQGREKLFF.

J is TRBJ2-2 and V is TRBV7-2, with 13 bases matching TRBD2. CDR1 and CDR2 (germline): SGHTA, FQGNSA. V shed 6 bases and J 5 bases; nucleotides not matched to a gene: 3. This CDR3 comprises 15 residues. CDR3 amino acids: CASSQLAGGTGELFF. CDR3 sequence (DNA): TGTGCCAGCAGTCAACTAGCGGGAGGGACCGGGGAGCTGTTTTTT. The entire variable domain, with the rest obtained from reference TRBV7-2 and TRBJ2-2, is as follows: GAGVSQSPSNKVTEKGKDVELRCDPISGHTALYWYRQSLGQGLEFLIYFQGNSAPDKSGLPSDRFSAERTGGSVSTLTIQRTQQEDSAVYLCASSQLAGGTGELFFGEGSRLTVL.

CDR3 in amino acids: CASSDQGNYGYTF. The CDR3 nucleotides read TGTGCCAGCAGTGACCAAGGGAACTATGGCTACACCTTC. The rearrangement uses TRBV2 and TRBJ1-2; D unclear. Germline loops: CDR1 SNHLY, CDR2 FYNNEI. This CDR3 spans 13 amino acids. Trimming took off 3 bases at V and 2 bases at J, with 7 bases between the two ends.

The chain links TRBV9 to TRBJ2-3, with no clear D. With 0 bases removed from V and 5 bases from J, the gap between germline ends came to 10 bases. This CDR3 spans 14 amino acids. Germline loops: CDR1 SGDLS, CDR2 YYNGEE. CDR3 sequence (DNA): TGTGCCAGCAGCGTAGGCCAAGCTTTAGATACGCAGTATTTT. It codes for CASSVGQALDTQYF.

V gene TRBV5-1 combines with J gene TRBJ1-2; 9 bases map to TRBD1. Per germline, CDR1 SGHRS and CDR2 YFSETQ. V shed 4 bases and J 5 bases; nucleotides not matched to a gene: 9. The CDR3 spans 15 residues. CDR3 region: CASSGRTGAQYGYTF. For the CDR3, the DNA is TGCGCCAGCAGCGGGCGGACAGGGGCGCAATATGGCTACACCTTC. Using reference TRBV5-1 and TRBJ1-2 for the parts outside the CDR3, the full variable domain is KAGVTQTPRYLIKTRGQQVTLSCSPISGHRSVSWYQQTPGQGLQFLFEYFSETQRNKGNFPGRFSGRQFSNSRSEMNVSTLELGDSALYLCASSGRTGAQYGYTFGSGTRLTVV.

The chain employs TRBV4-1 and TRBJ2-7, with D maybe TRBD2 (6 bases). V was shortened by 3 bases and J by 4 bases, with 7 bases between the two germline ends. The germline gives CDR1 MGHRA, CDR2 YSYEKL. CDR3 length equals 12 residues. In DNA form, the CDR3 reads TGCGCCAGCAGCCAGGGGAGGTACGAGCAGTACTTC. As protein: CASSQGRYEQYF.

This chain links TRBV6-6 with TRBJ1-2; D call uncertain. The germline V gene has CDR1 MNHNY and CDR2 SVGAGI (reference sequence). V was trimmed by 6 bases and J by 5 bases, leaving 16 bases between them. The CDR3 spans 14 residues. CDR3: CASSINLSAYGYTF. CDR3 DNA: TGTGCCAGCAGCATAAATTTAAGCGCGTATGGCTACACCTTC.

The V call is TRBV7-9, the J call TRBJ1-1, with D uncertain. From germline, CDR1 is SEHNR and CDR2 FQNEAQ (reference sequence). The CDR3 is made up of 13 amino acids. The ends were cut back, 5 bases at V and 3 bases at J, with 10 bases in the middle. The CDR3 DNA sequence: TGTGCCAGCAGCAGGGAAATGGACACTGAAGCTTTCTTT. It translates to CASSREMDTEAFF.

V usage is TRBV7-9 and J usage is TRBJ2-2, with D perhaps matching TRBD1 (5 bases). With 5 bases removed from V and 8 bases from J, the gap between germline ends came to 21 bases. This CDR3 region has 16 residues. Germline V gene lookup returns CDR1 SEHNR and CDR2 FQNEAQ (reference sequence). The CDR3 loop is CASSPVQGELVGELFF. In nucleotides, the CDR3 is TGTGCCAGCAGCCCCGTCCAAGGGGAACTGGTTGGGGAGCTGTTTTTT.

CDR3: CASSPSGTDTQYF. The DNA of the CDR3 is TGTGCCAGCAGTCCTTCTGGCACAGATACGCAGTATTTT. The J gene is TRBJ2-3, the V gene TRBV28; D is uncertain. V lost 5 bases and J 1 base, leaving 7 bases between the germline ends. The CDR3 contains 13 residues. CDR1 and CDR2 from the germline V gene are MDHEN and SYDVKM.

The gene calls are TRBV28 and TRBJ1-2; D uncertain. The V end lost 6 bases, the J end lost 0 bases, and 20 bases lay between the germline ends. Germline assignment: CDR1 MDHEN and CDR2 SYDVKM. The CDR3 has 17 residues. The CDR3 region is CASSRIVVWEPNYGYTF. The CDR3 nucleotides are TGTGCCAGCAGCCGCATTGTAGTATGGGAGCCTAACTATGGCTACACCTTC.

V is TRBV28 and J is TRBJ1-1; unclear D gene. Trimming shortened V by 3 bases and J by 4 bases, and 9 bases separated the two germline ends. The CDR3 has 13 amino acids. Germline assignment: CDR1 MDHEN and CDR2 SYDVKM. CDR3 in amino acids: CASSFVEATEAFF. In DNA form, the CDR3 reads TGTGCCAGCAGTTTTGTCGAGGCCACTGAAGCTTTCTTT.

The chain links TRBV5-1 to TRBJ2-3, with D maybe TRBD2 (6 bases). This CDR3 comprises 16 residues. Trimming took 4 bases from V and 4 from J, leaving 19 bases between them. The V gene's germline CDR1 is SGHRS and CDR2 YFSETQ. The chain's CDR3 is CASSQKRREGSDTQYF. Written as DNA, the CDR3 is TGCGCCAGCAGCCAGAAGCGGCGGGAAGGATCAGATACGCAGTATTTT.

The J gene is TRBJ2-1, the V gene TRBV7-6; D not certain. Trimming left V 1 base short and J 6 bases short, with 10 bases between. The CDR3 runs 14 residues. Germline V lookup: CDR1 SGHVS, CDR2 FNYEAQ. The CDR3 reads CASSLEVSSNEQFF. CDR3 in DNA: TGTGCCAGCAGCTTAGAGGTCTCCAGCAATGAGCAGTTCTTC.

The chain employs TRBV12-1 and TRBJ2-1; the DNA was not used to check the table's D call, TRBD2. TRBV12-1 represents a pseudogene. The CDR3 extends over 14 amino acids. Here the CDR3 DNA reads TGTGCCAGCAGCACAACTAGCGGTGACAATGAGCAGTTCTTC. It translates to CASSTTSGDNEQFF.

J is TRBJ1-4 and V is TRBV5-1; D may be TRBD1 (6 bases). V lost 4 bases, J lost 0 bases, and 19 bases lay in between. CDR1 is SGHRS, CDR2 YFSETQ, per germline. The CDR3 has 18 amino acids. The CDR3 bases are TGCGCCAGCAGCCCCGGGGGGCAGGGAAAAACAACTAATGAAAAACTGTTTTTT. It specifies CASSPGGQGKTTNEKLFF.

The chain is built from TRBV7-9 and TRBJ2-7, with 7 bases lining up with TRBD2. Unmatched junction bases numbered 11, after V lost 6 bases and J lost 0 bases. This CDR3 spans 16 amino acids. Germline values: CDR1 SEHNR, CDR2 FQNEAQ (reference sequence). CDR3 amino acids: CASSTPRGGSSYEQYF. DNA of the CDR3: TGTGCCAGCAGTACGCCACGCGGGGGATCCTCCTACGAGCAGTACTTC. The full variable domain, completed using reference TRBV7-9 and TRBJ2-7, is DTGVSQNPRHKITKRGQNVTFRCDPISEHNRLYWYRQTLGQGPEFLTYFQNEAQLEKSRLLSDRFSAERPKGSFSTLEIQRTEQGDSAMYLCASSTPRGGSSYEQYFGPGTRLTVT.

This clone occurred a few times. The chain employs TRBV2 and TRBJ1-1; a weak D match, TRBD1 (6 bases). The V gene lost 8 bases and the J gene lost 1 base, with 14 bases spanning the gap. The germline V gene has CDR1 SNHLY and CDR2 FYNNEI. The CDR3 contains 14 residues. The CDR3 DNA is TGTGCCAGCCTACAGGGTTGGGGGAACACTGAAGCTTTCTTT. This codes for CASLQGWGNTEAFF.

CDR3 protein: CASSGGRVNHQSTDTQYF. In nucleotides, the CDR3 is TGTGCCAGCAGCGGGGGTCGAGTGAACCACCAAAGCACAGATACGCAGTATTTT. The gene calls are TRBV9 and TRBJ2-3; D is uncertain. With 3 bases removed from V and 0 bases from J, the gap between germline ends came to 20 bases. This CDR3 contains 18 residues. Germline V lookup: CDR1 SGDLS, CDR2 YYNGEE.

The V and J genes are TRBV19 and TRBJ1-2; D ambiguous. Germline lookup yields CDR1 LNHDA and CDR2 SQIVND (reference sequence). Trimming took off 8 bases at V and 0 bases at J, with 10 bases between the two ends. CDR3 size: 13 residues. The CDR3 spells CASQVQANYGYTF. The CDR3 region has the DNA TGTGCCAGTCAGGTCCAAGCTAACTATGGCTACACCTTC.

The chain employs TRBV29-1 and TRBJ2-1; 9 bases are shared with TRBD2. After removal of 6 bases from V and 4 bases from J, the junction contained 7 bases not matched to a gene. CDR1 is SQVTM, CDR2 ANQGSEA, per germline. CDR3 length: 14 residues. CDR3 in DNA: TGCAGCGTGTTAGCGGGGGAAATTTACAATGAGCAGTTCTTC. This sequence encodes CSVLAGEIYNEQFF.

The V gene is TRBV2, the J gene TRBJ2-1; D gene ambiguous. The germline gives CDR1 SNHLY, CDR2 FYNNEI. The CDR3 has 11 residues. V was clipped by 7 bases and J by 7 bases, with 8 bases between them. The CDR3 is CASIVRNEQFF. In DNA form, the CDR3 reads TGTGCCAGCATAGTGCGGAATGAGCAGTTCTTC.

The chain joins TRBV11-1 to TRBJ2-4; maybe TRBD2 (6 bases). In germline, CDR1 is SGHAT, CDR2 FQDESV (reference sequence). V was trimmed by 7 bases and J by 9 bases, leaving 16 bases between them. CDR3 length: 13 amino acids. The CDR3, as DNA: TGTGCCAGCACGGAGGGCCTCCGAGGCATTCAGTACTTC. It encodes CASTEGLRGIQYF.

The J gene is TRBJ1-2, the V gene TRBV5-8; no definite D call. Germline CDR1 and CDR2: SGHTS and YDEGEE. Trimming shortened V by 2 bases and J by 2 bases, and 7 bases separated the two germline ends. The CDR3 is made up of 13 amino acids. CDR3 amino acids: CASSFYGNYGYTF. CDR3 in DNA: TGTGCCAGCAGCTTCTACGGGAACTATGGCTACACCTTC.

Comments on this clone: At one end, the junction sequence differs from germline, possibly due to a read error. Other DNA variants within this sample encode the same CDR3. This sequence joins TRBV4-2 and TRBJ1-5; D remains unclear. CDR3 size: 12 residues. The germline CDR1 and CDR2 sequences are LGHNA and YNFKEQ. CDR3: CASSKEDQPQHF. The DNA for the CDR3 is TGTGCTAGCAGCAAGGAGGATCAGCCCCAGCATTTT.